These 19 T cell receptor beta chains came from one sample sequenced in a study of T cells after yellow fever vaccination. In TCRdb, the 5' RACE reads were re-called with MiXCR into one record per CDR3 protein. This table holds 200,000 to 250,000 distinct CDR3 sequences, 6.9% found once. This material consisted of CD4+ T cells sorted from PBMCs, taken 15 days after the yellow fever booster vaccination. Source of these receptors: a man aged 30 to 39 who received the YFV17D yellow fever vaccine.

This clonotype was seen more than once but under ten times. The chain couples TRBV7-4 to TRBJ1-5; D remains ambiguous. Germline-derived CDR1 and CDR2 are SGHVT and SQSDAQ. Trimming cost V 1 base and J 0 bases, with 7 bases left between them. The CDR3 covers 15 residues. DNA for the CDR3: TGTGCCAGCAGCTTAGGGCAAAATAGCAATCAGCCCCAGCATTTT. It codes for CASSLGQNSNQPQHF.

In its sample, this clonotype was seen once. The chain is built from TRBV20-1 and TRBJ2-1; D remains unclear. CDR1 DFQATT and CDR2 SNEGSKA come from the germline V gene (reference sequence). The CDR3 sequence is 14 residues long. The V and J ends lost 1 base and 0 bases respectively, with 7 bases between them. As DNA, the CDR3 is TGCAGTGCTAGAGTACAGAGCTCCTACAATGAGCAGTTCTTC. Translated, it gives CSARVQSSYNEQFF.

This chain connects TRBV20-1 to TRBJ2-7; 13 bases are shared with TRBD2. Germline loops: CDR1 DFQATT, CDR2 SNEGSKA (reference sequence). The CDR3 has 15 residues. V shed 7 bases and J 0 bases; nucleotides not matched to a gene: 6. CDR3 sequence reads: CSGLGTSGVSYEQYF. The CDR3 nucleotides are TGCAGTGGCCTCGGGACTAGCGGGGTCTCCTACGAGCAGTACTTC.

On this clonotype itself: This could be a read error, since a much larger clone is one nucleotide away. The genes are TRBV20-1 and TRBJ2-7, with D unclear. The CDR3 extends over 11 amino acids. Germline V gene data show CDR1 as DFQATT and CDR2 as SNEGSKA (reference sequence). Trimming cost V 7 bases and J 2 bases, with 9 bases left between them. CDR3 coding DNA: TGCAGTGGTACGGACCCCTACGAGCAGTACTTC. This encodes CSGTDPYEQYF.

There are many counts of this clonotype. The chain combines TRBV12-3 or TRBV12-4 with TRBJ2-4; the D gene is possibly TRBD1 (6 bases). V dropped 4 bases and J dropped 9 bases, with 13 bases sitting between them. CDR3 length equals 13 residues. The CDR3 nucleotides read TGTGCCAGCAGTTCTCAGGGGAGCAGCATTCAGTACTTC. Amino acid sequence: CASSSQGSSIQYF.

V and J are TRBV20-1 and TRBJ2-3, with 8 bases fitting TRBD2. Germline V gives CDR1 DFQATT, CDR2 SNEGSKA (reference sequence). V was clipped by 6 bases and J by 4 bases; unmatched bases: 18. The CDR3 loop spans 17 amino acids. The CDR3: CSAAGTSGLGSPDTQYF. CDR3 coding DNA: TGCAGTGCGGCGGGAACTAGCGGCCTTGGGAGCCCAGATACGCAGTATTTT.

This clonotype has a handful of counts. CDR3 amino acids: CASSESLGVTEAFF. As DNA, the CDR3 is TGTGCCAGCAGTGAATCCTTAGGGGTCACTGAAGCTTTCTTT. The chain carries TRBV25-1 and TRBJ1-1; a possible D gene is TRBD1 (5 bases). Germline V gene data show CDR1 as MGHDK and CDR2 as SYGVNS. The length of the CDR3 is 14 residues. V was trimmed by 1 base and J by 4 bases, leaving 10 bases between them.

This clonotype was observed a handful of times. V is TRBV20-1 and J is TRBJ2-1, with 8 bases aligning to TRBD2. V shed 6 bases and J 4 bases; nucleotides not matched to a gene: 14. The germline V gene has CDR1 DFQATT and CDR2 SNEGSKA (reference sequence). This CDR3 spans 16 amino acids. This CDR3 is CSASPSGSSGYNEQFF. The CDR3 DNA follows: TGCAGTGCGAGCCCAAGCGGGAGTTCGGGGTACAATGAGCAGTTCTTC.

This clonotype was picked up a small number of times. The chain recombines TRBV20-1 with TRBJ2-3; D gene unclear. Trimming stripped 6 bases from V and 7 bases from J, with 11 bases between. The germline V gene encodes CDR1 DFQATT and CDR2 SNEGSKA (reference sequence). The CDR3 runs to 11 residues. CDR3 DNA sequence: TGCAGTGCCATAACGGGTAATACGCAGTATTTT. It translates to CSAITGNTQYF.

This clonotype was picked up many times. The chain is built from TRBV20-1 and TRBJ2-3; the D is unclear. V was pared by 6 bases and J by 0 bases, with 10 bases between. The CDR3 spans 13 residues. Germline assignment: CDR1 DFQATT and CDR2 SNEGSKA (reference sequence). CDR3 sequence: CSAKTGSTDTQYF. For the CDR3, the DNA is TGCAGTGCCAAAACCGGGAGCACAGATACGCAGTATTTT.

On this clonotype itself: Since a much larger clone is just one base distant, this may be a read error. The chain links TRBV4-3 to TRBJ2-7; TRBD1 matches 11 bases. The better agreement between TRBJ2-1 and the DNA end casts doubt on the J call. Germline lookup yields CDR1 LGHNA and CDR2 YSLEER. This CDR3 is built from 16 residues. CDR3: CASSQEGTGGSAEQFF. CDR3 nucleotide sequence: TGCGCCAGCAGCCAGGAAGGGACAGGGGGATCGGCCGAGCAGTTCTTC.

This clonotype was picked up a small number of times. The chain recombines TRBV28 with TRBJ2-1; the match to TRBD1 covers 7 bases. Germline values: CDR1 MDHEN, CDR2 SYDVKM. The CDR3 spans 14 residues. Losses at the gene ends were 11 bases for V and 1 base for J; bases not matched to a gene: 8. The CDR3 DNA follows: TGTGCCGCTCAGACAGGGAGTTCCTACAATGAGCAGTTCTTC. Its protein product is CAAQTGSSYNEQFF. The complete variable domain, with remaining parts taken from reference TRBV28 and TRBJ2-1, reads DVKVTQSSRYLVKRTGEKVFLECVQDMDHENMFWYRQDPGLGLRLIYFSYDVKMKEKGDIPEGYSVSREKKERFSLILESASTNQTSMYLCAAQTGSSYNEQFFGPGTRLTVL.

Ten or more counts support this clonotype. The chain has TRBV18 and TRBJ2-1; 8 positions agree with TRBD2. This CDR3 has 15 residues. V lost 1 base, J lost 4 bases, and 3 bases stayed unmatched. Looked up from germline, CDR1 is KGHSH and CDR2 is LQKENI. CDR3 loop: CASSPRIAGYNEQFF. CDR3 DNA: TGTGCCAGCTCACCACGGATAGCGGGATACAATGAGCAGTTCTTC.

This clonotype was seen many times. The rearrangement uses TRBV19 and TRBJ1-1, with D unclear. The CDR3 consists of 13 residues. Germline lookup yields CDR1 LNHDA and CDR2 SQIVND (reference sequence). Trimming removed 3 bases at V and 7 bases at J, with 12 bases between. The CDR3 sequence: CASSIPARGEAFF. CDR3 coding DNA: TGTGCCAGTAGTATCCCGGCCCGGGGTGAAGCTTTCTTT.

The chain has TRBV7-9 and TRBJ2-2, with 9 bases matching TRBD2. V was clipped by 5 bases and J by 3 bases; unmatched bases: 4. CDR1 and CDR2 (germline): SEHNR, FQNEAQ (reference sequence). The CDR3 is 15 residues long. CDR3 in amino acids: CASSPSGIYTGELFF. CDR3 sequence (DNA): TGTGCCAGCAGCCCTAGCGGGATTTACACCGGGGAGCTGTTTTTT.

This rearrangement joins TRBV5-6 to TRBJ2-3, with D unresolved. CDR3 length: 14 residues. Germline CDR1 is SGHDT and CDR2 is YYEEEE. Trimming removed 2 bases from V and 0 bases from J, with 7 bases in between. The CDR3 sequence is CASSFPISTDTQYF. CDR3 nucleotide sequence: TGTGCCAGCAGCTTTCCTATTAGCACAGATACGCAGTATTTT.

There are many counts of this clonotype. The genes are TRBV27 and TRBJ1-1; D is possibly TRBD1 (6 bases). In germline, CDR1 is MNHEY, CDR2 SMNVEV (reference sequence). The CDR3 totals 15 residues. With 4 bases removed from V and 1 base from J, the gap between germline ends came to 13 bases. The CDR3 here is CASSSGGLGNTEAFF. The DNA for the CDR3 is TGTGCCAGCAGTTCTGGGGGGCTGGGGAACACTGAAGCTTTCTTT.

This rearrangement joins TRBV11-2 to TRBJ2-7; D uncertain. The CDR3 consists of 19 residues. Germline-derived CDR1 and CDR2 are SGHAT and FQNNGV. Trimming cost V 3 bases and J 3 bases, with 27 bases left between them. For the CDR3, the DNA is TGTGCCAGCAGCTTGACAAGGGCTGGCCTTTCGAGTCAAAACTACGAGCAGTACTTC. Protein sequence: CASSLTRAGLSSQNYEQYF.

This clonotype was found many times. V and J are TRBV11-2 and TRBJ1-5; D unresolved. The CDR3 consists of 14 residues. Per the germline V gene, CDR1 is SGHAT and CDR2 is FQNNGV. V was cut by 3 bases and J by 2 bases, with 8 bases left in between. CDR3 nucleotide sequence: TGTGCCAGCAGCTTGGGAGTGGGCAATCAGCCCCAGCATTTT. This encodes CASSLGVGNQPQHF. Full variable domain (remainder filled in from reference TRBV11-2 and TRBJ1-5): EAGVAQSPRYKIIEKRQSVAFWCNPISGHATLYWYQQILGQGPKLLIQFQNNGVVDDSQLPKDRFSAERLKGVDSTLKIQPAKLEDSAVYLCASSLGVGNQPQHFGDGTRLSIL.